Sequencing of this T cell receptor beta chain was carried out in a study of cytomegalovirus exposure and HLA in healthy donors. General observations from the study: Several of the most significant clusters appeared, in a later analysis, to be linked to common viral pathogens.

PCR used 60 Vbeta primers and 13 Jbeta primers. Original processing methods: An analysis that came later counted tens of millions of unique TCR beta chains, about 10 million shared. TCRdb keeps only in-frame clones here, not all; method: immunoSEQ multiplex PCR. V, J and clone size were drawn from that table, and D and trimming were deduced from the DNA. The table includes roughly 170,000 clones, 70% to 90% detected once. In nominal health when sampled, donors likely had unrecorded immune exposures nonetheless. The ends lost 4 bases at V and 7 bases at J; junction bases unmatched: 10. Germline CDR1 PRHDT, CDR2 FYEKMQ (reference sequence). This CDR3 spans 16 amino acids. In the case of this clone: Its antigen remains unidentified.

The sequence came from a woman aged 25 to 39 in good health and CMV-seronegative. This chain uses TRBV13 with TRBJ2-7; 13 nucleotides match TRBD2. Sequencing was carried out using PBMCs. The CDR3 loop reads CASSSRTSGSGREQYF. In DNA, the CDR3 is TGTGCCAGCAGCTCCCGGACTAGCGGGAGCGGGAGGGAGCAGTACTTC.